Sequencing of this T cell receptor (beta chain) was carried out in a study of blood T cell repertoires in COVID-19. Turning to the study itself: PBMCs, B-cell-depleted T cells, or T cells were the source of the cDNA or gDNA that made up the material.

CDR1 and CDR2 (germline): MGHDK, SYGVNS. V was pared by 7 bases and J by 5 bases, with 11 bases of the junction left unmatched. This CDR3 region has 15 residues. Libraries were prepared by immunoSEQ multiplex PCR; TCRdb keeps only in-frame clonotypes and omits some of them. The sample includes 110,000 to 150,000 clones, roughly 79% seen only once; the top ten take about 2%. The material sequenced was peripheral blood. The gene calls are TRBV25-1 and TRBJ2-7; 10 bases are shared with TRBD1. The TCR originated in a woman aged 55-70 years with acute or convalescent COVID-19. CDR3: CASTRGQGVSHEQYF. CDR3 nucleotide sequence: TGTGCCAGCACCCGTGGACAGGGGGTGAGCCACGAGCAGTACTTC.